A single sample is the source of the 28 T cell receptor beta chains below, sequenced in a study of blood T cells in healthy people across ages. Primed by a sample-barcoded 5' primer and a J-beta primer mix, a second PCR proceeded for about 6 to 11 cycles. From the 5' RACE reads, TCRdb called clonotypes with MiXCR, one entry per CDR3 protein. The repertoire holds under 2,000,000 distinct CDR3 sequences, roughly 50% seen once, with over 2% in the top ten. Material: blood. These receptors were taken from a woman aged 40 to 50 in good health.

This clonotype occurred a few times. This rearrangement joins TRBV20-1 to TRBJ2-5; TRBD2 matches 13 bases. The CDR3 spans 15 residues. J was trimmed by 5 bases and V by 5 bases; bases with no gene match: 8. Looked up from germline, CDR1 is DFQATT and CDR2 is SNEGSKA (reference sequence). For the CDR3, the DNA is TGCAGTGCTTGGGGACTAGCGGGGCACGGGGAGACCCAGTACTTC. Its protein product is CSAWGLAGHGETQYF.

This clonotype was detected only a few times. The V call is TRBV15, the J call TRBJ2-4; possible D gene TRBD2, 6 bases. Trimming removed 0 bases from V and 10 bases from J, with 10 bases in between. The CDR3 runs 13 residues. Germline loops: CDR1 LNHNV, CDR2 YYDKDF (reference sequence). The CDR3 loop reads CATSRDRGWIQYF. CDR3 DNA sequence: TGTGCCACCAGCAGAGATCGGGGGTGGATTCAGTACTTC.

For the CDR3, the DNA is TGCGCCAGCAGCCGGGACAGTTCCCCAGATACGCAGTATTTT. This gives the protein CASSRDSSPDTQYF. The chain combines TRBV5-1 with TRBJ2-3, with 7 positions matching TRBD1. With V trimmed by 4 bases and J by 4 bases, 6 bases remained unmatched. CDR3 length: 14 residues. Germline V gives CDR1 SGHRS, CDR2 YFSETQ.

CDR3: CASGRLAGPEVEQFF. The CDR3 region has the DNA TGCGCCAGCGGCCGACTAGCGGGACCCGAAGTGGAGCAGTTCTTC. V is TRBV5-1 and J is TRBJ2-1; 11 bases agree with TRBD2. Germline CDR1 and CDR2: SGHRS and YFSETQ. CDR3 length equals 15 residues. The V gene end was trimmed by 7 bases and the J gene end by 10 bases; junction bases not matched to a gene: 13.

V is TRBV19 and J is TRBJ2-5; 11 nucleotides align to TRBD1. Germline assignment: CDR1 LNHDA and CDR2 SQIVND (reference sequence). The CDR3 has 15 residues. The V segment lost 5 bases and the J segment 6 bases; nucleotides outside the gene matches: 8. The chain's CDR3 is CASSARDRGTKTQYF. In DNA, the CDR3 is TGTGCCAGTAGTGCCCGGGACAGGGGGACGAAGACCCAGTACTTC.

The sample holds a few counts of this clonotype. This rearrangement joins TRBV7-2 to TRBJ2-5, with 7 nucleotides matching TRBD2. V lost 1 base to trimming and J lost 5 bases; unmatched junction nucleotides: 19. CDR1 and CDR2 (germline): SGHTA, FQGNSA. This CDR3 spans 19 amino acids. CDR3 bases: TGTGCCAGCAGCTTAGGGGGAGGGACCCTCTTGAGCCTAGCCGAGACCCAGTACTTC. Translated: CASSLGGGTLLSLAETQYF.

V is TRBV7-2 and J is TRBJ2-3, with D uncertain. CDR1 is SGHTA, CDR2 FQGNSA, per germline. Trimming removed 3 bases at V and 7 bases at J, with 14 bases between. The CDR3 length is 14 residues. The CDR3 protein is CASSFDKLVNTQYF. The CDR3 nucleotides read TGTGCCAGCAGCTTCGACAAACTGGTCAATACGCAGTATTTT.

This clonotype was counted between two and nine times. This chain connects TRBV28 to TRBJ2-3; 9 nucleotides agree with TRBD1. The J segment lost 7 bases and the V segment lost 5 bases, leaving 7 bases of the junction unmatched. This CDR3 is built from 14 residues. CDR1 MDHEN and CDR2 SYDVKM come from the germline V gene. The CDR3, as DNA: TGTGCCAGCAGTGCGCCACAGGGGGCTCATACGCAGTATTTT. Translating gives CASSAPQGAHTQYF.

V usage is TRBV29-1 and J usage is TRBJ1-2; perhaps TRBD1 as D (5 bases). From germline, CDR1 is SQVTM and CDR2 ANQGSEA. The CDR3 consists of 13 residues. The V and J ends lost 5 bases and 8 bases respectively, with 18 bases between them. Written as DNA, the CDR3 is TGCAGCGTTATATTAAGGGGACTCGGGGGCTACACCTTC. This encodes CSVILRGLGGYTF. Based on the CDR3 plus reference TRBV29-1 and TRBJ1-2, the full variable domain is SAVISQKPSRDICQRGTSLTIQCQVDSQVTMMFWYRQQPGQSLTLIATANQGSEATYESGFVIDKFPISRPNLTFSTLTVSNMSPEDSSIYLCSVILRGLGGYTFGSGTRLTVV.

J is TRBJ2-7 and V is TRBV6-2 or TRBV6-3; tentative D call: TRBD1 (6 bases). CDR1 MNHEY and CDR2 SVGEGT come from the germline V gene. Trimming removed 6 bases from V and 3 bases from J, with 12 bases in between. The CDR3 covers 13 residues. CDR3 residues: CASSFDRFYEQYF. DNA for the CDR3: TGTGCCAGCAGCTTCGACAGGTTCTACGAGCAGTACTTC.

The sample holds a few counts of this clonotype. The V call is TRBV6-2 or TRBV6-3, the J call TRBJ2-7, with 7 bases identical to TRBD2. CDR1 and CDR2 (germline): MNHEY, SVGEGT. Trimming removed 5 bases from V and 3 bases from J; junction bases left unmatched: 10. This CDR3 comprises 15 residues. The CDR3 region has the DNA TGTGCCAGCAGTCCCATCCCAAAGCGGGGCTACGAGCAGTACTTC. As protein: CASSPIPKRGYEQYF.

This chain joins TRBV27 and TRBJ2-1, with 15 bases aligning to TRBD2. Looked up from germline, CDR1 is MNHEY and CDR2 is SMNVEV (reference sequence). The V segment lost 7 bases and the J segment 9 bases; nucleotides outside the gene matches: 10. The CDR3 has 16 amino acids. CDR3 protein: CASNQGTSGGYSEQFF. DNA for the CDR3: TGTGCCAGCAACCAGGGGACTAGCGGGGGGTATAGTGAGCAGTTCTTC.

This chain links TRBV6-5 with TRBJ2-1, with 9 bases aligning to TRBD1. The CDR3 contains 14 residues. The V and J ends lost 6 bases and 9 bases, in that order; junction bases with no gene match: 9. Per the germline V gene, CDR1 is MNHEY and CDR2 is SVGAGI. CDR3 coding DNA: TGTGCCAGCAGGTCCGGGACAGGGTCGCGTGAGCAGTTCTTC. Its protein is CASRSGTGSREQFF.

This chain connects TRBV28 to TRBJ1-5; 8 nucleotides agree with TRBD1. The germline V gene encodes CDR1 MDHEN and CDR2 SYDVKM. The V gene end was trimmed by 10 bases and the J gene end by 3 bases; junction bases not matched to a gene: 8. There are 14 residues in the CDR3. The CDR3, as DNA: TGTGCCACCCGACAGGGGTCCTTCAATCAGCCCCAGCATTTT. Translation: CATRQGSFNQPQHF.

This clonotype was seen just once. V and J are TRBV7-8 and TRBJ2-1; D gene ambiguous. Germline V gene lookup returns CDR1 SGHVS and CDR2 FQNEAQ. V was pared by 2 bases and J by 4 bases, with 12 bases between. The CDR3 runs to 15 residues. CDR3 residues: CASSLMNSLYNEQFF. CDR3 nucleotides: TGTGCCAGCAGCTTAATGAACAGCCTATACAATGAGCAGTTCTTC.

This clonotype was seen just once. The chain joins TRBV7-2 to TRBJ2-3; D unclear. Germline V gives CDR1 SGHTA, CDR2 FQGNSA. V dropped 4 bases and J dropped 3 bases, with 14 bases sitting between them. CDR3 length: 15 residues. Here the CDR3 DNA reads TGTGCCAGCAGCTCCTACCAATCTAGAACAGATACGCAGTATTTT. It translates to CASSSYQSRTDTQYF.

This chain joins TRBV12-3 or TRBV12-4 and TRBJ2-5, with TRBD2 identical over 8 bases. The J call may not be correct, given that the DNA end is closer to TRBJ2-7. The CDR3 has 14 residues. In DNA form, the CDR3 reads TGTGCCAGCAGTTTCGTACTAGCGGAATACGAGCAGTACTTC. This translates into CASSFVLAEYEQYF.

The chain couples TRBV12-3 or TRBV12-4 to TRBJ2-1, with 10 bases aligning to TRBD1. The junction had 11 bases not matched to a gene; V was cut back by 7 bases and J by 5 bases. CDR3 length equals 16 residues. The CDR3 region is CASNLALGQGHNEQFF. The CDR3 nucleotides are TGTGCCAGCAACCTCGCTTTGGGACAGGGGCACAATGAGCAGTTCTTC.

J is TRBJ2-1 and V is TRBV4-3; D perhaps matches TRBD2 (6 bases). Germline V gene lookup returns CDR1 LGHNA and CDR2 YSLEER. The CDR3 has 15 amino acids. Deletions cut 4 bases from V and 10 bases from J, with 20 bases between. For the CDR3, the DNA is TGCGCCAGCAGCCTCACCTTTGGGGTAGCGGACGAGCAGTTCTTC. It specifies CASSLTFGVADEQFF.

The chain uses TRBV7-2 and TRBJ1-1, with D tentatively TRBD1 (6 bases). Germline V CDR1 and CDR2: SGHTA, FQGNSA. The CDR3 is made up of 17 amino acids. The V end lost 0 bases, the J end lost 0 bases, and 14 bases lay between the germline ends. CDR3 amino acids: CASSLATGTRMNTEAFF. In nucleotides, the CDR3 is TGTGCCAGCAGCTTAGCGACCGGGACAAGAATGAACACTGAAGCTTTCTTT.

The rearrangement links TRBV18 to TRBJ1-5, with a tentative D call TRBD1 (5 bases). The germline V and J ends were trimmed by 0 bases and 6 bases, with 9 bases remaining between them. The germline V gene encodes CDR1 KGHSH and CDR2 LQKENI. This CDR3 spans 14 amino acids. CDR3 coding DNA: TGTGCCAGCTCACCACCGGGGGGTTTTCAGCCCCAGCATTTT. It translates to CASSPPGGFQPQHF.

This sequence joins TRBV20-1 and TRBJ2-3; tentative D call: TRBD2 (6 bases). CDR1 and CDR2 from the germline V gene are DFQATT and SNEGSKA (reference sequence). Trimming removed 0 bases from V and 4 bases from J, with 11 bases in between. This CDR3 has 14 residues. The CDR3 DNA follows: TGCAGTGCTAGAGACCTGGGAGGCCCAGATACGCAGTATTTT. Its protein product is CSARDLGGPDTQYF.

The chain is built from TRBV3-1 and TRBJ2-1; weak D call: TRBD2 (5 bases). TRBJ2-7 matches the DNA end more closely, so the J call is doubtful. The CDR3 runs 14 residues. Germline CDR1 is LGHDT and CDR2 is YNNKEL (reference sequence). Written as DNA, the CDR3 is TGTGCCAGCAGCCCCGAGGGCCGGCGCGATGAGCAGTACTTC. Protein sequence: CASSPEGRRDEQYF.

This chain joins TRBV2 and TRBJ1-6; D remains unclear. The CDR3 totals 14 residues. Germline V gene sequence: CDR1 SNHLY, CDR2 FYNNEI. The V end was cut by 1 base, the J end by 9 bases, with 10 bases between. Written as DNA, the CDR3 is TGTGCCAGCAGTGAAGGGTCAGTGCGTTCACCCCTCCACTTT. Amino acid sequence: CASSEGSVRSPLHF. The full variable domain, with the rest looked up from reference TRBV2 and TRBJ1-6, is EPEVTQTPSHQVTQMGQEVILRCVPISNHLYFYWYRQILGQKVEFLVSFYNNEISEKSEIFDDQFSVERPDGSNFTLKIRSTKLEDSAMYFCASSEGSVRSPLHFGNGTRLTVT.

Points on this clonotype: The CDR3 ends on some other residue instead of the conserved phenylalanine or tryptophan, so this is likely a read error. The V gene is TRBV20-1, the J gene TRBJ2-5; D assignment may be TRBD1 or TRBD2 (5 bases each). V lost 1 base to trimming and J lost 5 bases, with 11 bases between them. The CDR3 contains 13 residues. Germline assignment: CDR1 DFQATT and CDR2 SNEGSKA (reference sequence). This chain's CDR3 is CSARAPGLETQYV. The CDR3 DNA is TGCAGTGCTAGAGCCCCGGGGCTCGAGACCCAGTACGTC.

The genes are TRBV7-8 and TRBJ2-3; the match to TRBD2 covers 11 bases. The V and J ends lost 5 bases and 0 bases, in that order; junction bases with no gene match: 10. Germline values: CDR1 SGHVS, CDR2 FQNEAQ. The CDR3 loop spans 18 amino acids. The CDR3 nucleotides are TGTGCCAGCAGCCCAGTGGGACTAGCGGCTTCTAGCACAGATACGCAGTATTTT. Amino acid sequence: CASSPVGLAASSTDTQYF. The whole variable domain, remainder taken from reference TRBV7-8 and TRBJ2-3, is GAGVSQSPRYKVAKRGQDVALRCDPISGHVSLFWYQQALGQGPEFLTYFQNEAQLDKSGLPSDRFFAERPEGSVSTLKIQRTQQEDSAVYLCASSPVGLAASSTDTQYFGPGTRLTVL.

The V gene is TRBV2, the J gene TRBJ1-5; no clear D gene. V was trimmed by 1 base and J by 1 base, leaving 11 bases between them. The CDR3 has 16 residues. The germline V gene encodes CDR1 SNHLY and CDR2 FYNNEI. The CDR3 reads CASSEVEGRSNQPQHF. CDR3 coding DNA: TGTGCCAGCAGTGAAGTCGAGGGTAGGAGCAATCAGCCCCAGCATTTT.

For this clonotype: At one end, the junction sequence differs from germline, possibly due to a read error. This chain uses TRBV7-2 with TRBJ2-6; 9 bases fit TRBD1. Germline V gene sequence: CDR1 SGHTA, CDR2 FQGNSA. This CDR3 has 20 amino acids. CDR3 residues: CAGSLVVRTGADSGANVLTF. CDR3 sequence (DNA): TGTGCCGGCAGCTTAGTAGTACGGACAGGGGCCGACTCTGGGGCCAACGTCCTGACTTTC.